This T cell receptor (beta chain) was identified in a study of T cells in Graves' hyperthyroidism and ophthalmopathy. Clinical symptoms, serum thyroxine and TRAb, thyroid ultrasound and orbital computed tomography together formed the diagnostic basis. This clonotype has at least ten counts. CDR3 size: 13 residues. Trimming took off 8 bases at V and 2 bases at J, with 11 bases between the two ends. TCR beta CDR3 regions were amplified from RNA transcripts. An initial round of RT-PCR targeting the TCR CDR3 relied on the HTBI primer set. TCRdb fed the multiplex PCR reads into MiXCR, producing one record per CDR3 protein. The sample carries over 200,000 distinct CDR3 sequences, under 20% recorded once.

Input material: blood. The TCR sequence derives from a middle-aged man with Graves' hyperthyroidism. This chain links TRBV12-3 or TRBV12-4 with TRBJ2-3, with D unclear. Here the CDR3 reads CASLWATTDTQYF. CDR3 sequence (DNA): TGTGCCAGCCTCTGGGCGACCACAGATACGCAGTATTTT.